This T cell receptor beta chain emerged from a study of blood T cells in healthy people across ages. A sample-barcoded 5' primer and a J-beta primer mix were used in a second PCR of roughly 7 to 11 cycles. TCRdb processed the 5' RACE reads anew with MiXCR; each CDR3 protein has one entry. This sample has roughly 640,000 distinct CDR3 sequences; about 30% occur once, and the top ten carry approximately 14%. Many counts were recorded for this clonotype. What it recognizes is unknown. Overall study findings and caveats: The recorded TCR beta diversity per million T cells decreased in a roughly linear manner with age. More naive CD4+ cells and higher diversity marked long-lived donors relative to aged donors.

Trimming at V came to 6 bases and at J to 9 bases, leaving 10 bases not matched to a gene. This CDR3 contains 12 residues. From germline, CDR1 is DFQATT and CDR2 SNEGSKA (reference sequence). What was sequenced was blood. J is TRBJ1-2 and V is TRBV20-1, with 7 bases matching TRBD1. The TCR comes from a woman at least 80 years old in good health. DNA of the CDR3: TGCAGTGCCTCGGTACAGGGGTCGCGCTACACCTTC. Its translation is CSASVQGSRYTF.